The T cell receptor beta chain described here comes from a study of T-cell reconstitution after alpha-beta-depleted transplantation in children. Preparing the TCRbeta library involved the use of unique molecular identifiers. Each CDR3 protein is one row after TCRdb ran MiXCR on the PCR reads. Among 500,000 or so distinct CDR3 sequences listed, about an eighth were seen once. This CDR3 has 12 residues. In germline, CDR1 is ENHRY, CDR2 SYGVKD. Study observations and caveats: Reported findings indicate that, about two months after transplant, alpha-beta T cells came from several hundred expanded clones, which were derived from non-depleted graft cells.

Comments on this clonotype: The antigen is undetermined. A read error may account for a junction end that differs from germline.

This clonotype was sampled from a female patient aged 2-9 years who had a stem cell transplant for aplastic anemia, so the T cells may come from the graft donor. The chain combines TRBV10-3 with TRBJ1-2, with D unclear. The sequencing here drew on PBMCs, mostly from graft donor cells, taken 180 days after TCRalphabeta/CD19-depleted stem cell transplant. CDR3 nucleotide sequence: TGTGCCATCGGTGAAGTATTGACTGGCTACACCTTC. The encoded protein is CAIGEVLTGYTF.